A selection of T cell receptor beta chains follows, all from one sample in a study of T cell changes during pregnancy in multiple sclerosis. The assay was immunoSEQ multiplex PCR, and TCRdb's table has in-frame clones only and misses some. In the table there are about 83,000 clones, roughly nine tenths of which are singletons. The sequencing used PBMCs, collected in the first trimester of pregnancy. The source of these receptors is a female donor in good health, serving as a control in a pregnancy study. Some clones in this sample may be carry-over from other donors' samples. Both conserved end residues are part of each CDR3. The D gene is left open where the match is weak. Some rows mark clone size as missing; the rest say once, few, many or name a class of expanded clone.

clone size	D gene	J gene	V gene	CDR3 protein	CDR3 DNA
NA	NA	TRBJ1-5	TRBV19	CASSKQGGNQPQHF	TGTGCCAGTAGTAAGCAAGGGGGCAATCAGCCCCAGCATTTT
once	NA	TRBJ2-3	TRBV28	CASSSGRLRVKTDTQYF	TGTGCCAGCAGTTCCGGACGGCTGAGGGTGAAGACAGATACGCAGTATTTT
NA	NA	TRBJ1-4	TRBV19	CASRTSTNEKLFF	TGTGCCAGTAGGACTTCCACGAATGAAAAACTGTTTTTT
NA	NA	TRBJ2-6	TRBV19	CASSPRPHNAVLWSSGANVLTF	TGTGCCAGTAGTCCCCGTCCCCATAACGCAGTGCTTTGGAGCTCTGGGGCCAACGTCCTGACTTTC
NA	TRBD1	TRBJ2-5	TRBV6-5	CASRSDRGGEETQYF	TGTGCCAGCAGGTCGGACAGGGGAGGGGAAGAGACCCAGTACTTC
NA	TRBD1	TRBJ1-1	TRBV7-9	CASSWGQANREAFF	TGTGCCAGCAGCTGGGGACAGGCGAATAGGGAAGCTTTCTTT
once	NA	TRBJ2-2	TRBV7-8	CASSLGPRVDSGELFF	TGTGCCAGCAGCTTAGGGCCCAGGGTGGATTCCGGGGAGCTGTTTTTT
NA	TRBD1	TRBJ2-7	TRBV19	CASSTHRGRVEQYF	TGTGCCAGTAGTACGCACAGGGGGCGCGTGGAGCAGTACTTC
NA	NA	TRBJ2-5	TRBV6-1	CASSELAQETQYF	TGTGCCAGCAGTGAACTAGCTCAGGAGACCCAGTACTTC
NA	NA	TRBJ1-5	TRBV5-5	CASSLVDQPQHF	TGTGCCAGCAGCTTGGTCGATCAGCCCCAGCATTTT
NA	NA	TRBJ2-5	TRBV5-6	CASSSDDTPLAETQYF	TGTGCCAGCAGCTCCGACGACACCCCTCTGGCGGAGACCCAGTACTTC
NA	TRBD1	TRBJ2-7	TRBV7-9	CASSPTGWSTYEQYF	TGTGCCAGCAGCCCGACAGGGTGGTCGACCTACGAGCAGTACTTC
NA	NA	TRBJ1-3	TRBV9	CASSVASGGRDTIYF	TGTGCCAGCAGCGTAGCATCAGGAGGACGGGACACCATATATTTT
NA	NA	TRBJ2-6	TRBV6-1	CASSEGGTGANVLTF	TGTGCCAGCAGTGAAGGCGGGACTGGGGCCAACGTCCTGACTTTC
NA	TRBD1	TRBJ2-5	TRBV11-2	CASSHLPRDRVKTQYF	TGTGCCAGCAGCCACCTCCCCCGGGACAGGGTAAAGACCCAGTACTTC
NA	NA	TRBJ1-2	TRBV7-4	CASRDGYTF	TGTGCCAGCCGGGATGGCTACACCTTC
NA	NA	TRBJ1-6	TRBV7-9	CASSFQRGGSPLHF	TGTGCCAGCAGCTTTCAGAGAGGAGGCTCACCCCTCCACTTT
few	NA	TRBJ1-6	TRBV5-4	CASSLESDSPLHF	TGTGCCAGCAGCCTCGAGTCGGATTCACCCCTCCACTTT
NA	TRBD2	TRBJ2-1	TRBV15	CATSRDRASGEQFF	TGTGCCACCAGCAGAGATCGGGCTAGCGGTGAGCAGTTCTTC
NA	TRBD1	TRBJ1-2	TRBV6-1	CASSEIGTGGHGYTF	TGTGCCAGCAGTGAAATAGGGACAGGGGGTCACGGCTACACCTTC
many	TRBD1	TRBJ1-6	TRBV6-1	CASSDSGTGYSPLHF	TGTGCCAGCAGTGACTCCGGGACAGGGTATTCACCCCTCCACTTT
NA	NA	TRBJ2-3	TRBV15	CATSADGESTDTQYF	TGTGCCACCAGCGCGGACGGGGAGAGCACAGATACGCAGTATTTT
NA	TRBD2	TRBJ2-1	TRBV27	CASTPRKGGGPYNEQFF	TGTGCCAGCACTCCCCGAAAAGGCGGGGGGCCCTACAATGAGCAGTTCTTC